One and the same sample provided the 3 T cell receptor beta chains below, sequenced in a study of T-cell reconstitution after alpha-beta-depleted transplantation in children (dated by TCRdb to the mid-2010s). The treatment or condition label, as the study defines it: allogeneic hematopoietic cell transplantation with graft depleted of TCRalphabeta T cells and CD19 B cells. The library was made by PCR. Instrument on record: Illumina HiSeq 2500. TCR libraries were prepared with molecular barcoding, using unique molecular identifiers to normalize TCRbeta repertoire quantification. Using fastp trimming at Q25 and MiXCR clonotype assembly, TCRdb reanalyzed the public sequencing data and kept in-frame beta chains. Duplicate CDR3 protein sequences are folded into a single record with the most common DNA and genes. The sample records about 1,000,000 distinct CDR3 sequences, about 26% of which are singletons. Together, the top ten hold more than 25% of the sample.

This specimen consisted of PBMCs, mostly from graft donor cells, obtained 360 days after TCRalphabeta/CD19-depleted stem cell transplant. These receptors were obtained from a boy under two years old who had a stem cell transplant for SCID, so the T cells may come from the graft donor.

This clonotype occurred a few times. The J gene is TRBJ1-3, the V gene TRBV6-2 or TRBV6-3; D gene ambiguous. Germline assignment: CDR1 MNHEY and CDR2 SVGEGT. Trimming left V 2 bases short and J 1 base short, with 3 bases between. This CDR3 comprises 13 residues. CDR3 sequence reads: CASSYSSGNTIYF. CDR3 sequence (DNA): TGTGCCAGCAGTTACAGTTCTGGAAACACCATATATTTT.

V usage is TRBV6-1 and J usage is TRBJ1-2, with a tentative D call TRBD1 (6 bases). V was shortened by 6 bases and J by 8 bases, with 19 bases between the two germline ends. CDR3 size: 14 residues. Germline-derived CDR1 and CDR2 are MNHNS and SASEGT. CDR3 in amino acids: CASSRAGARRGYTF. The CDR3 coding sequence is TGTGCCAGCAGCCGAGCGGGGGCTCGGAGGGGCTACACCTTC.

This clonotype was seen a few times. The chain is built from TRBV4-1 and TRBJ2-2, with D hard to call. CDR1 and CDR2 from the germline V gene are MGHRA and YSYEKL. CDR3 length: 12 residues. Trimming took off 1 base at V and 7 bases at J, with 4 bases between the two ends. CDR3: CASSQVNGELFF. The CDR3 DNA is TGCGCCAGCAGCCAAGTCAACGGGGAGCTGTTTTTT.